Each of the 23 T cell receptor beta chains below was sequenced from the same sample in a study of T cell repertoires in cytomegalovirus infection. TCRdb re-called the reads through MiXCR, storing one row per CDR3 protein. The sample lists about 360,000 distinct CDR3 sequences, less than 20% occurring once. The sample taken for sequencing was PBMCs. All receptors derive from a human donor in good health (CMV status not recorded). Some clones in this sample may be carry-over from other donors' samples.

The chain joins TRBV27 to TRBJ2-3; 16 bases match TRBD2. There are 18 residues in the CDR3. Germline V gene lookup returns CDR1 MNHEY and CDR2 SMNVEV (reference sequence). Trimming removed 8 bases from V and 4 bases from J; junction bases left unmatched: 12. In nucleotides, the CDR3 is TGTGCCAGCCGCTCGGGACTAGCGGGGGGGCGGCCGTCAGATACGCAGTATTTT. Amino acid sequence: CASRSGLAGGRPSDTQYF.

This chain links TRBV20-1 with TRBJ2-4; 11 bases agree with TRBD2. Trimming cost V 6 bases and J 6 bases; bases outside gene matches: 10. Germline V gene sequence: CDR1 DFQATT, CDR2 SNEGSKA (reference sequence). This CDR3 comprises 15 residues. The CDR3 nucleotides are TGCAGTGCCCAGGGAAGACTAGCGGGAAGAAACATTCAGTACTTC. This gives the protein CSAQGRLAGRNIQYF.

The chain combines TRBV18 with TRBJ2-3, with TRBD2 matching over 10 bases. Germline V gene sequence: CDR1 KGHSH, CDR2 LQKENI. This CDR3 spans 16 amino acids. Trimming took 0 bases from V and 5 from J; bases not matched to a gene: 5. The CDR3 bases are TGTGCCAGCTCACCACCGGTAGCGGGGGGCCGAGATACGCAGTATTTT. Amino acid sequence: CASSPPVAGGRDTQYF.

This clonotype was recorded at least ten times. V is TRBV11-2 and J is TRBJ1-3, with D unresolved. The CDR3 consists of 14 residues. Trimming left V 2 bases short and J 3 bases short, with 8 bases between. Germline V gene sequence: CDR1 SGHAT, CDR2 FQNNGV. The CDR3 is CASSLRTIGNTIYF. CDR3 sequence (DNA): TGTGCCAGCAGCTTAAGGACTATTGGAAACACCATATATTTT.

This clonotype was observed a few times. This rearrangement joins TRBV5-5 to TRBJ2-7, with D possibly matching TRBD2 (5 bases). The CDR3 has 12 amino acids. V lost 4 bases to trimming and J lost 2 bases, with 7 bases between them. In germline, CDR1 is SGHKS, CDR2 YYEKEE (reference sequence). The CDR3 region has the DNA TGTGCCAGCAGCATCGGGACCTACGAGCAGTACTTC. It codes for CASSIGTYEQYF.

The chain recombines TRBV5-4 with TRBJ2-6, with unresolved D. Germline V gene sequence: CDR1 SGHNT, CDR2 YYREEE (reference sequence). The CDR3 totals 13 residues. Trimming removed 4 bases from V and 2 bases from J, with 4 bases in between. The CDR3 DNA is TGTGCCAGCAGCGCGCCTGGGGCCAACGTCCTGACTTTC. Protein: CASSAPGANVLTF.

This clonotype was detected many times. The chain is built from TRBV12-3 or TRBV12-4 and TRBJ2-3; D gene ambiguous. This CDR3 spans 15 amino acids. V was pared by 5 bases and J by 2 bases, with 14 bases between. The CDR3 nucleotides read TGTGCCAGCAGTCCGCGCCTCGGATTCACAGATACGCAGTATTTT. The encoded protein is CASSPRLGFTDTQYF.

The DNA of the CDR3 is TGTGCCACCAGTGATTTCACCGGCCAAGAGACCCAGTACTTC. This codes for CATSDFTGQETQYF. The rearrangement uses TRBV24-1 and TRBJ2-5; no firm D call. The CDR3 consists of 14 residues. Germline-derived CDR1 and CDR2 are KGHDR and SFDVKD. Trimming took 1 base from V and 1 from J, leaving 6 bases between them.

CDR3 sequence: CSAKTGLEEKLFF. CDR3 in DNA: TGCAGTGCCAAGACAGGGTTGGAAGAAAAACTGTTTTTT. V and J are TRBV20-1 and TRBJ1-4; 7 positions agree with TRBD1. The CDR3 extends over 13 amino acids. Trimming at V came to 6 bases and at J to 8 bases, leaving 9 bases not matched to a gene. Germline V gene sequence: CDR1 DFQATT, CDR2 SNEGSKA (reference sequence).

V gene TRBV6-2 or TRBV6-3 combines with J gene TRBJ2-7, with D perhaps TRBD1 (8 bases). The CDR3 is made up of 13 amino acids. V lost 7 bases to trimming and J lost 3 bases, with 13 bases between them. Germline loops: CDR1 MNHEY, CDR2 SVGEGT. The CDR3 region has the DNA TGTGCCAGCATAAACAGGGGGGGCTACGAGCAGTACTTC. It specifies CASINRGGYEQYF.

In this sample, this clonotype turned up many times. The rearrangement links TRBV7-2 to TRBJ1-2; D ambiguous. Germline CDR1 and CDR2: SGHTA and FQGNSA. Trimming pared 5 bases from V and 0 bases from J, leaving 7 bases between. The CDR3 covers 13 residues. The CDR3 DNA follows: TGTGCCAGCAGCCCCGGGGCTAACTATGGCTACACCTTC. This gives the protein CASSPGANYGYTF.

At least ten counts were recorded for this clonotype. The chain joins TRBV7-8 to TRBJ1-1; TRBD1 matches 9 bases. This CDR3 has 15 residues. CDR1 is SGHVS, CDR2 FQNEAQ, per germline. V shed 5 bases and J 2 bases; nucleotides not matched to a gene: 6. The CDR3 DNA sequence: TGTGCCAGCAGCCTGGGGACAGGGTATAACACTGAAGCTTTCTTT. This sequence encodes CASSLGTGYNTEAFF.

This clonotype was recorded at least ten times. This chain connects TRBV7-9 to TRBJ2-7; 15 bases map to TRBD2. Germline CDR1 reads SEHNR; CDR2 reads FQNEAQ (reference sequence). The CDR3 has 19 residues. J gave up 4 bases and V 7 bases, and 17 bases lay outside the gene matches. CDR3 protein: CASTSSGLAGGSQGYEQYF. For the CDR3, the DNA is TGTGCCAGCACCTCCTCGGGACTAGCGGGAGGTTCCCAGGGGTACGAGCAGTACTTC. The variable domain in full, completed from reference TRBV7-9 and TRBJ2-7, reads DTGVSQNPRHKITKRGQNVTFRCDPISEHNRLYWYRQTLGQGPEFLTYFQNEAQLEKSRLLSDRFSAERPKGSFSTLEIQRTEQGDSAMYLCASTSSGLAGGSQGYEQYFGPGTRLTVT.

This clonotype was recorded many times. The chain has TRBV7-2 and TRBJ2-7, with 10 positions matching TRBD2. This CDR3 is built from 16 residues. The V gene's germline CDR1 is SGHTA and CDR2 FQGNSA. V lost 6 bases and J lost 6; bases outside the gene matches: 14. DNA of the CDR3: TGTGCCAGCAGAACTACTAGCGGGATGTCCAGGGGCGAGCAGTACTTC. Amino acid sequence: CASRTTSGMSRGEQYF.

This clonotype came up many times. The rearrangement links TRBV7-2 to TRBJ2-2; D not certain. The CDR3 length is 14 residues. CDR1 is SGHTA and CDR2 is FQGNSA in the germline V gene. Trimming stripped 6 bases from V and 5 bases from J, with 13 bases between. The CDR3 sequence: CASSYVSVTGELFF. The DNA for the CDR3 is TGTGCCAGCAGTTACGTATCGGTGACCGGGGAGCTGTTTTTT.

V gene TRBV5-1 combines with J gene TRBJ1-6, with D tentatively TRBD1 (5 bases). Trimming removed 3 bases from V and 7 bases from J, with 11 bases in between. Per the germline V gene, CDR1 is SGHRS and CDR2 is YFSETQ. The CDR3 sequence is 14 residues long. In DNA form, the CDR3 reads TGCGCCAGCAGCTCCGGGACGGACAATTCACCCCTCCACTTT. Residues: CASSSGTDNSPLHF.

The gene calls are TRBV4-1 and TRBJ1-4; D gene unclear. This CDR3 has 12 amino acids. Trimming left V 2 bases short and J 14 bases short, with 12 bases between. From germline, CDR1 is MGHRA and CDR2 YSYEKL. The DNA for the CDR3 is TGCGCCAGCAGCCAAACTACGGGCTCCCTGTTTTTT. It codes for CASSQTTGSLFF.

This clonotype showed up many times. J is TRBJ2-7 and V is TRBV19; D is undetermined. V shed 7 bases and J shed 2 bases, with 12 bases lying between them. Germline V gene data show CDR1 as LNHDA and CDR2 as SQIVND (reference sequence). The CDR3 sequence is 13 residues long. As DNA, the CDR3 is TGTGCCAGTATGGACCTTACAACCTACGAGCAGTACTTC. The encoded protein is CASMDLTTYEQYF.

Only a few counts were recorded for this clonotype. The chain combines TRBV7-6 with TRBJ2-7, with TRBD1 matching over 8 bases. The trim removed 2 bases at V and 3 bases at J, leaving 6 bases unmatched. Per germline, CDR1 SGHVS and CDR2 FNYEAQ. The CDR3 loop spans 15 amino acids. The CDR3 region has the DNA TGTGCCAGCAGCTTAACCGGACAGGGATACTACGAGCAGTACTTC. Its protein is CASSLTGQGYYEQYF.

V and J are TRBV6-1 and TRBJ1-2, with D tentatively TRBD1 (5 bases). This CDR3 has 15 amino acids. Deletions cut 5 bases from V and 2 bases from J, with 15 bases between. The germline gives CDR1 MNHNS, CDR2 SASEGT. CDR3 sequence (DNA): TGTGCCAGCAGTTACGGGGAGGGGAACAACTATGGCTACACCTTC. Its protein product is CASSYGEGNNYGYTF.

This clonotype was seen repeatedly, ten times or more. The DNA of the CDR3 is TGTGCCAGCAGCGCAGGGTCCGGAAACACCATATATTTT. This codes for CASSAGSGNTIYF. The V and J genes are TRBV7-9 and TRBJ1-3; tentative D call: TRBD1 (5 bases). The length of the CDR3 is 13 residues. With 5 bases removed from V and 4 bases from J, the gap between germline ends came to 9 bases. Germline V gene data show CDR1 as SEHNR and CDR2 as FQNEAQ (reference sequence).

J is TRBJ2-1 and V is TRBV7-2; TRBD2 matches at 10 bases. CDR3 size: 17 residues. Germline values: CDR1 SGHTA, CDR2 FQGNSA. V lost 7 bases to trimming and J lost 3 bases; unmatched junction nucleotides: 12. The CDR3 loop is CASKGPSGRAIYNEQFF. Written as DNA, the CDR3 is TGTGCCAGCAAAGGGCCGAGCGGGAGGGCGATCTACAATGAGCAGTTCTTC.

The chain couples TRBV11-2 to TRBJ2-2; D remains ambiguous. The V end lost 6 bases, the J end lost 5 bases, and 7 bases lay between the germline ends. Germline CDR1 is SGHAT and CDR2 is FQNNGV. The CDR3 has 12 amino acids. The CDR3 nucleotides read TGTGCCAGCAGACCTGTTACCGGGGAGCTGTTTTTT. Translated: CASRPVTGELFF.